The subject of this entry is one T cell receptor beta chain. What it binds is not known. This specimen comes from a study of T cell responses to AZD1222 COVID-19 vaccine. Study-level background: Combined were second doses at about 4 or about 12 weeks. Overall study findings and caveats: The peak T cell response came first, and repertoires were sampled only after it.

The V end was cut by 0 bases, the J end by 9 bases, with 8 bases between. CDR3 length: 12 amino acids. Germline V lookup: CDR1 SGDLS, CDR2 YYNGEE. Data came from immunoSEQ multiplex PCR; TCRdb stores just in-frame clones and leaves some out. The table records 130,000 to 150,000 clones, around 91% of them present only once. Sequencing used peripheral blood, obtained on day 0 of AZD1222 vaccination. V usage is TRBV9 and J usage is TRBJ2-3, with D uncertain. The sequence was collected from an adult in good health. The CDR3 DNA reads TGTGCCAGCAGCGTAGGTTTCGGGACGCAGTATTTT. Translated, it gives CASSVGFGTQYF.